A selection of T cell receptor beta chains follows, all from one sample in a study of blood T cell repertoires in COVID-19. The table came from immunoSEQ multiplex PCR; TCRdb's copy has only in-frame clones and leaves some out. The repertoire holds some 170,000 clones, with 90% as singletons. Sequenced sample: peripheral blood. The receptors originated from a man aged 55 to 70 with active or convalescent COVID-19. Both conserved end residues are part of each CDR3. The D gene is left open where the match is weak. Rows give clone size only sometimes, using once, few, many, or a class for an expanded clone.

>TRBV5-1|TRBD2|-|TRBJ2-7
TGCGCCAGCACTTTGGGGGGAGGGGTCGACGAGCAGTACTTC
CASTLGGGVDEQYF
>TRBV24-1|-|-|TRBJ2-1
TGTGCCACCAGCCCCGGGGGCTCCTACAATGAGCAGTTCTTC
CATSPGGSYNEQFF
>TRBV30|-|-|TRBJ1-2
TGTGCCTGGACTCAGAGTAGAGGGAGTGCCTATGGCTACACCTTC
CAWTQSRGSAYGYTF
>TRBV7-9|TRBD1|few|TRBJ2-7
TGTGCCAGCAGCTACCCGGGACAGGGGGCCTACGAGCAGTACTTC
CASSYPGQGAYEQYF
>TRBV5-4|TRBD1|-|TRBJ1-2
TGTGCCAGCAGACCCGGGGGGACAGGGCCATATGGCTACACCTTC
CASRPGGTGPYGYTF
>TRBV3-1/TRBV3-2|TRBD2|-|TRBJ2-1
TGTGCCAGCAGCCAAGGACTAGCGGGAGGGGGCAATGAGCAGTTCTTC
CASSQGLAGGGNEQFF
>TRBV11-2|-|-|TRBJ2-7
TGTGCCAGCAGCTTAACTGACGGGACCTACGAGCAGTACTTC
CASSLTDGTYEQYF
>TRBV6-5|-|once|TRBJ1-5
TGTGCCAGCGGATACAGTATCAATAGCAATCAGCCCCAGCATTTT
CASGYSINSNQPQHF
>TRBV27|-|-|TRBJ1-5
TGTGCCAGCAGTAGGACGGGGTATAGCAATCAGCCCCAGCATTTT
CASSRTGYSNQPQHF
>TRBV6-6|-|-|TRBJ1-3
TGTGCCAGCAGCCGTTCCCCCAGGGCCTCTGGAAACACCATATATTTT
CASSRSPRASGNTIYF
>TRBV6-5|-|-|TRBJ1-6
TGTGCCAGCAGTTCAAATTCACCCCTCCACTTT
CASSSNSPLHF
>TRBV12-5|TRBD1|few|TRBJ1-1
TGTGCTAGTGGTAACAGGGGCCGGACTGAAGCTTTCTTT
CASGNRGRTEAFF
>TRBV2|TRBD2|-|TRBJ2-3
TGTGCCAGCTCGAGCGGGGGCAGCACAGATACGCAGTATTTT
CASSSGGSTDTQYF
>TRBV6-5|-|once|TRBJ1-2
TGTGCCAGCAGTTTGTCGACAGGAAACTATGGCTACACCTTC
CASSLSTGNYGYTF
>TRBV25-1|-|-|TRBJ1-1
TGTGCCAGCAGTGAGTCCCGTTCGAACACTGAAGCTTTCTTT
CASSESRSNTEAFF
>TRBV18|-|-|TRBJ1-2
TGTGCCAGCTCACCACCGACCAGGGTGGACTACACCTTC
CASSPPTRVDYTF
>TRBV14|TRBD2|-|TRBJ2-1
TGTGCCAGCAGCCAAGTTCTGATTAGCGGGGATTACAATGAGCAGTTCTTC
CASSQVLISGDYNEQFF
>TRBV6-5|-|once|TRBJ2-7
TGTGCCAGCAGTCACGATGTGAGTCCGACCTACGAGCAGTACTTC
CASSHDVSPTYEQYF
>TRBV3-1/TRBV3-2|TRBD1|-|TRBJ1-2
TGTGCCAGCAGCCTGGGACAGGGGAACTACACCTTC
CASSLGQGNYTF
>TRBV19|-|-|TRBJ1-1
TGTGCCAGTAGTATAATGGGACTGCCGAACACTGAAGCTTTCTTT
CASSIMGLPNTEAFF
>TRBV6-5|-|-|TRBJ2-3
TGTGCCAGCAGTTACTTCGGGACTCACTCGGGAGATACGCAGTATTTT
CASSYFGTHSGDTQYF
>TRBV7-2|TRBD2|-|TRBJ2-1
TGTGCCAGCAGCGGAGCGACTAGCGGGGGGGCCTATGGCAATGAGCAGTTCTTC
CASSGATSGGAYGNEQFF
>TRBV19|TRBD1|-|TRBJ2-7
TGTGCCAGTAGTAGAGGACAGGGGGCCTACGAGCAGTACTTC
CASSRGQGAYEQYF
>TRBV19|TRBD1|-|TRBJ2-6
TGTGCCAGTACCCCTATTCGGACAGGGGGGAGTGGGGCCAACGTCCTGACTTTC
CASTPIRTGGSGANVLTF
>TRBV5-1|-|-|TRBJ2-7
TGCGCCAGCAGCTTTTGGGGAGACAACGAGCAGTACTTC
CASSFWGDNEQYF
>TRBV29-1|TRBD2|-|TRBJ2-3
TGCAGCGTCGCGGGACTAGCGGGAGCGGGGACAGATACGCAGTATTTT
CSVAGLAGAGTDTQYF
>TRBV3-1/TRBV3-2|-|-|TRBJ2-6
TGTGCCAGCAGCCAAGACAGCTCTGGGGCCAACGTCCTGACTTTC
CASSQDSSGANVLTF
>TRBV19|-|-|TRBJ1-1
TGTGCCAGTATCGCGGCGGGAGGTCGTTACACTGAAGCTTTCTTT
CASIAAGGRYTEAFF
>TRBV5-4|TRBD2|-|TRBJ2-1
TGTGCCAGCAGCTTCATCGGGACTAGCCCGGGGAATGAGCAGTTCTTC
CASSFIGTSPGNEQFF
>TRBV10-3|-|-|TRBJ1-2
TGTGCCATCTCACAGGATTCCTATGGCTACACCTTC
CAISQDSYGYTF
>TRBV6-5|TRBD1|-|TRBJ1-4
TGTGCCAGCGCAAGGTCCGGACAGGGGGGGGAAAAACTGTTTTTT
CASARSGQGGEKLFF
>TRBV5-1|-|-|TRBJ1-3
TGCGCCAGCAGCTTGTCCCCGCAGGCAAACACCATATATTTT
CASSLSPQANTIYF
>TRBV5-8|-|-|TRBJ2-1
TGTGCCAGCAGCTTGGCTGGGACTTCCGCATCCTCCTACAATGAGCAGTTCTTC
CASSLAGTSASSYNEQFF
>TRBV19|-|-|TRBJ1-1
TGTGCCAGTAGTTATACTTTGAACACTGAAGCTTTCTTT
CASSYTLNTEAFF
>TRBV18|TRBD1|-|TRBJ1-4
TGTGCCAGCTCACCGACAGGGATTGGTGAAAAACTGTTTTTT
CASSPTGIGEKLFF
>TRBV19|TRBD1|-|TRBJ1-5
TGTGCCAGTAGGCCTATCGGGACAGGGATTCGCAGCTATCAGCCCCAGCATTTT
CASRPIGTGIRSYQPQHF
>TRBV12-3/TRBV12-4|TRBD1|-|TRBJ1-1
TGTGCCAGCAGTTTTCAGGGGGACACTGAAGCTTTCTTT
CASSFQGDTEAFF
>TRBV19|-|-|TRBJ2-3
TGTGCCAGTAGTATTTCGTCCTACACAGATACGCAGTATTTT
CASSISSYTDTQYF
>TRBV18|-|-|TRBJ1-3
TGTGCCAGCTCGCGGCCTCAACTCAGGGAAATGGGAAACACCATATATTTT
CASSRPQLREMGNTIYF
>TRBV5-1|-|-|TRBJ1-4
TGCGCCAGCAGAGGCCAAGAGGATGAAAAACTGTTTTTT
CASRGQEDEKLFF
>TRBV6-5|-|once|TRBJ2-1
TGTGCCAGCAGTTACGGGGGCGGACCCTACAATGAGCAGTTCTTC
CASSYGGGPYNEQFF
>TRBV10-3|TRBD1|-|TRBJ1-5
TGTGCCATCAGTTCCGACAGGGCTTGGGATCAGCCCCAGCATTTT
CAISSDRAWDQPQHF
>TRBV6-5|-|-|TRBJ1-2
TGTGCCAGCAGTTACGCTGGCAGGGACTATGGCTACACCTTC
CASSYAGRDYGYTF
>TRBV24-1|-|-|TRBJ2-3
TGTGCCACCAGTGACCGGACAGGCACAGATACGCAGTATTTT
CATSDRTGTDTQYF
>TRBV6-1|TRBD1|once|TRBJ1-1
TGTGCCAGCAGTGAAGAAACCCCCTACCCGGGACAGGGGGTCCGGAACACTGAAGCTTTCTTT
CASSEETPYPGQGVRNTEAFF
>TRBV19|TRBD1|-|TRBJ1-2
TGTGCCAGTATCGGCAACAGGGGGCCGAATGGCTACACCTTC
CASIGNRGPNGYTF
>TRBV10-3|-|-|TRBJ1-1
TGTGCCATCAGTGATTCGGGGGGCAACACTGAAGCTTTCTTT
CAISDSGGNTEAFF
>TRBV7-6|TRBD2|-|TRBJ2-5
TGTGCCAGCAGCTTTTTGCGGGAGCAAGAGACCCAGTACTTC
CASSFLREQETQYF
>TRBV7-2|TRBD1|-|TRBJ1-2
TGTGCCAGCAGCTTAAAATTTGGACAGGGGGGTGGCTACACCTTC
CASSLKFGQGGGYTF
>TRBV5-4|-|-|TRBJ1-5
TGTGCCAGCAGCTTTGGAGGGGGGGGTCAGCCCCAGCATTTT
CASSFGGGGQPQHF
>TRBV5-3|-|-|TRBJ1-3
TGTGCCAGAAGCCCAGGGTCAGGAAACACCATATATTTT
CARSPGSGNTIYF
>TRBV27|-|-|TRBJ2-7
TGTGCCAGCAGTTGGACACAGGGTTTCGCCTACGAGCAGTACTTC
CASSWTQGFAYEQYF
>TRBV15|-|-|TRBJ1-2
TGTGCCACCAGCAGAGCCCCGCTAAGCGGCTACACCTTC
CATSRAPLSGYTF
>TRBV5-1|-|-|TRBJ2-5
TGCGCCAGCAGCTTGCTCGACAGGCTCCAAGAGACCCAGTACTTC
CASSLLDRLQETQYF